These T cell receptor beta chains were read from a single sample in a study of T-cell memory formation after mild COVID-19. Each CDR3 protein gets one entry after TCRdb re-called the 5' RACE reads with MiXCR. The table records around 310,000 distinct CDR3 sequences, 20% to 25% of them present only once. Sequencing was performed on PBMCs or a T cell subset sorted from them (not recorded which). These receptors were obtained from a man between 18 and 29 years old who had mild COVID-19 (a few samples of this study predate the infection). Cell type and time point are not known. The CDR3 runs from the conserved cysteine through the conserved F or W. A D gene is named only where the DNA matches it firmly. Clone sizes are given selectively: once, few, many, or a class where the clone is expanded.

V,J,D,size,DNA,CDR3
TRBV4-2,TRBJ2-3,-,-,TGTGCCAGCAGCCGTGGGAGCTACGCCACAGATACGCAGTATTTT,CASSRGSYATDTQYF
TRBV7-9,TRBJ2-7,TRBD2,-,TGTGCCAGCAGCCGTAGCGGGGGCGACGAGCAGTACTTC,CASSRSGGDEQYF
TRBV20-1,TRBJ2-1,-,few,TGCAGTGCTAGTTACGGGGGCAACTACAATGAGCAGTTCTTC,CSASYGGNYNEQFF
TRBV5-1,TRBJ2-5,-,-,TGCGCCAGCAGCTTGGACCCCGCGAGGACCCAGTACTTC,CASSLDPARTQYF
TRBV7-2,TRBJ1-1,TRBD1,-,TGTGCCAGCAGATCCGGACAGGGGAAAGCTTTCTTT,CASRSGQGKAFF
TRBV7-3,TRBJ2-3,TRBD2,many,TGTGCCAGCAGCTCCCGGGGGGGCACAGATACGCAGTATTTT,CASSSRGGTDTQYF
TRBV7-2,TRBJ2-3,-,few,TGTGCCAGCAGCTACGCCAGGGGACTCACAGATACGCAGTATTTT,CASSYARGLTDTQYF
TRBV27,TRBJ1-1,-,few,TGTGCCAGCAGTCCCCCTCGCGGGGCCGAGATGGACACTGAAGCTTTCTTT,CASSPPRGAEMDTEAFF
TRBV20-1,TRBJ1-1,-,-,TGCAGTGCGCCGACAGCCCCTGAAGCTTTCTTT,CSAPTAPEAFF
TRBV6-2/TRBV6-3,TRBJ2-1,-,few,TGTGCCAGCAGTTACCCCTCCCCCTTAAGGGGGACGGATGAGCAGTTCTTC,CASSYPSPLRGTDEQFF
TRBV20-1,TRBJ1-2,TRBD1,-,TGCAGTGCATGGACAGGGGGCGCGAGCTATGGCTACACCTTC,CSAWTGGASYGYTF
TRBV18,TRBJ2-6,-,-,TGTGCCAGCTCAACGGGACTGATAGTCTCTGGGGCCAACGTCCTGACTTTC,CASSTGLIVSGANVLTF
TRBV9,TRBJ2-3,-,few,TGTGCCAGCAGCGTAGAGGGAAGCACAGATACGCAGTATTTT,CASSVEGSTDTQYF
TRBV6-2/TRBV6-3,TRBJ2-3,-,-,TGTGCCAGCGTTGGGGTGGATTTCCCAGATACGCAGTATTTT,CASVGVDFPDTQYF
TRBV7-2,TRBJ2-2,-,few,TGTGCCAGCAGACTAGCCCGGGAGCTGATTTTT,CASRLARELIF
TRBV4-2,TRBJ2-7,-,-,TGTGCCAGCAGCCCAACCTCGGGACGAGGAAACTACGAGCAGTACTTC,CASSPTSGRGNYEQYF
TRBV5-1,TRBJ1-6,-,-,TGCGCCAGCAGCTTGGCAAACAGGGATCTTTCACCCCTCCACTTT,CASSLANRDLSPLHF
TRBV9,TRBJ2-1,-,-,TGTGCCAGCAGCGTAGGTCCGACTAGTGTTGGTGAGCAGTTCTTC,CASSVGPTSVGEQFF
TRBV3-1,TRBJ2-5,TRBD2,-,TGTGCCAGCAGCCACCCCGGGGGGGCGGGGTTAGAGACCCAGTACTTC,CASSHPGGAGLETQYF
TRBV29-1,TRBJ2-3,-,few,TGCAGCGTTGAGTGGGCTTTAGATACGCAGTATTTT,CSVEWALDTQYF
TRBV4-1,TRBJ2-4,-,-,TGCGCCAGCAGCCCCTATATTGGTGAGGCAGGGGTCATTCAGTACTTC,CASSPYIGEAGVIQYF
TRBV7-2,TRBJ2-2,-,-,TGTGCCAGCACACGGCGGGACTCCCGCTTTTCGTCCGCCGGGGAGCTGTTTTTT,CASTRRDSRFSSAGELFF
TRBV6-4,TRBJ2-3,TRBD2,many,TGTGCCAGCAGCGCTAGCGGGGAGTCAGATACGCAGTATTTT,CASSASGESDTQYF
TRBV6-2/TRBV6-3,TRBJ2-3,TRBD2,-,TGTGCCAGCAGTCTAGCGGGGGCCACGCAGTATTTT,CASSLAGATQYF
TRBV5-1,TRBJ2-3,-,few,TGCGCCAGCAGCTTGGTCCAAATGACAGATACGCAGTATTTT,CASSLVQMTDTQYF
TRBV6-1,TRBJ1-5,TRBD1,-,TGTGCCAGCAGTACGACAGGGGGTTTTTTCAATCAGCCCCAGCATTTT,CASSTTGGFFNQPQHF
TRBV6-6,TRBJ2-3,-,-,TGTGCCAGCACTTCGGTGGCTGATACGCAGTATTTT,CASTSVADTQYF
TRBV9,TRBJ2-1,TRBD2,few,TGTGCCAGCAGCGTGGGAGGGGTTGAGCAGTTCTTC,CASSVGGVEQFF
TRBV7-8,TRBJ1-1,TRBD1,-,TGTGCCAGCAGCTTAGCGGGACAGGGGGTCCCTGAAGCTTTCTTT,CASSLAGQGVPEAFF
TRBV5-1,TRBJ2-5,-,-,TGCGCCAGCAGCTTCCCCGAGGTCGCGGGCCCCCAAGAGACCCAGTACTTC,CASSFPEVAGPQETQYF
TRBV24-1,TRBJ1-5,-,-,TGTGCCACCAGTGATTTGCGACATGGGCCCCAGCATTTT,CATSDLRHGPQHF